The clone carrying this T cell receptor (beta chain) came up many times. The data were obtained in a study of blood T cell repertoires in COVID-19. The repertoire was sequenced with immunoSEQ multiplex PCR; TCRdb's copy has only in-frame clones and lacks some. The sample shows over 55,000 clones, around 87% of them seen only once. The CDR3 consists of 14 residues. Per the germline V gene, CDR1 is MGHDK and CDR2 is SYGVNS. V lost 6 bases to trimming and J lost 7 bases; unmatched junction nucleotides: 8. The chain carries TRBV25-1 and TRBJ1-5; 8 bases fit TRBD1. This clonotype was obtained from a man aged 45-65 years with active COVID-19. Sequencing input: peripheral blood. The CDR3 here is CASSPTGGEQPQHF. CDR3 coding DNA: TGTGCCAGCAGCCCCACAGGGGGTGAACAGCCCCAGCATTTT. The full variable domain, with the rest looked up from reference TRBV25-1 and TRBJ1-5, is EADIYQTPRYLVIGTGKKITLECSQTMGHDKMYWYQQDPGMELHLIHYSYGVNSTEKGDLSSESTVSRIRTEHFPLTLESARPSHTSQYLCASSPTGGEQPQHFGDGTRLSIL.